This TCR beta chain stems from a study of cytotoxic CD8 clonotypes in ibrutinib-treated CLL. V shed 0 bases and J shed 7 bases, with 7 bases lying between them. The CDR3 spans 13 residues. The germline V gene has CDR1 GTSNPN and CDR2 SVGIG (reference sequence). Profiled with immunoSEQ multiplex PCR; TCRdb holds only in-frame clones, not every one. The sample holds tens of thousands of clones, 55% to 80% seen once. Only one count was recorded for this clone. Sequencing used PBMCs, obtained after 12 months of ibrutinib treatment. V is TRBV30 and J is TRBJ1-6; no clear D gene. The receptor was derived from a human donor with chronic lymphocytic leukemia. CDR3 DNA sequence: TGTGCCTGGAGTGTAATATGGAATTCACCCCTCCACTTT. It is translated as CAWSVIWNSPLHF.